Below, one T cell receptor (beta chain) is given with its context. Its antigen is not identified. The data were obtained in a study of cytomegalovirus exposure and HLA in healthy donors. The study's findings and limits: Per a later analysis, approximately 16,000 TCR beta sequences showed association with HLA alleles at 0.05 false discovery rate. Presence/absence comparisons presumed near-even sequencing depth among donors.

This PCR relied on a set of 60 Vbeta primers and 13 Jbeta primers. Sequencing was performed with immunoSEQ multiplex PCR; in TCRdb, only in-frame clones are kept and a portion is missing. This sample's table reports fewer than 150,000 clones. V shed 3 bases, J shed 1 base, and the junction held 7 bases outside the gene matches. CDR1 is LNHNV and CDR2 is YYDKDF in the germline V gene (reference sequence). This CDR3 contains 18 residues. The sequence came from a man between 18 and 35 years old in good health and CMV-seronegative. This chain links TRBV15 with TRBJ2-6, with 9 nucleotides matching TRBD1. Sequenced: PBMCs. CDR3 amino acids: CATSSDGTGYSGANVLTF. DNA of the CDR3: TGTGCCACCAGCAGCGACGGGACAGGGTATTCTGGGGCCAACGTCCTGACTTTC.